These 4 T cell receptor beta chains originate from one sample sequenced in a study of metastatic and nonmetastatic thyroid tumors. From the PCR reads, TCRdb re-called clones with MiXCR. Of about 14,000 clones listed, around 12% are singletons. Patients had received no treatment of any kind before thyroid surgery. The sequencing input was blood. The source of these receptors is a female donor with papillary thyroid cancer or a benign thyroid nodule (not recorded which). Some clones in this sample may be carry-over from other donors' samples.

In this sample, this clone is large. The V call is TRBV6-5, the J call TRBJ1-1; 7 nucleotides align to TRBD1. This CDR3 spans 14 amino acids. CDR1 and CDR2 (germline): MNHEY, SVGAGI. V gave up 0 bases and J gave up 7 bases; unmatched junction bases: 5. As DNA, the CDR3 is TGTGCCAGCAGTTACTCGACCCCAGGGGGTGAAGCTTTCTTT. It encodes CASSYSTPGGEAFF.

This clone occurred many times. CDR3 in amino acids: CASSFTSGGNNEQFF. CDR3 DNA: TGTGCCAGCAGCTTTACTAGCGGGGGTAACAATGAGCAGTTCTTC. The chain recombines TRBV13 with TRBJ2-1, with 11 bases fitting TRBD2. The CDR3 runs 15 residues. V shed 3 bases and J 5 bases; nucleotides not matched to a gene: 3. The germline gives CDR1 PRHDT, CDR2 FYEKMQ (reference sequence).

Sample share makes this clone medium-sized. The rearrangement links TRBV6-1 to TRBJ2-7; 7 nucleotides match TRBD2. CDR1 is MNHNS, CDR2 SASEGT, per germline. Germline trimming cut 5 bases from V and 3 bases from J; bases unmatched to any gene: 13. This CDR3 comprises 16 residues. The CDR3 protein is CASSPDRGDPSYEQYF. The CDR3 DNA is TGTGCCAGCAGTCCCGACCGGGGGGACCCGAGCTACGAGCAGTACTTC.

This clone has at least ten counts. This sequence joins TRBV29-1 and TRBJ2-1, with D maybe TRBD2 (5 bases). The germline V gene has CDR1 SQVTM and CDR2 ANQGSEA. CDR3 size: 12 residues. The ends were cut back, 3 bases at V and 10 bases at J, with 13 bases in the middle. The DNA of the CDR3 is TGCAGCGTTGAGAGGGATTCTGGGGAGCAGTTCTTC. It encodes CSVERDSGEQFF.